This T cell receptor (beta chain) was found in a study of CXCR3-negative and CXCR3-positive naive CD8 T cells. For this clonotype: Its target is unknown.

UMI-labeled TRB cDNA libraries were prepared by 5' RACE. TCRdb reprocessed the 5' RACE reads and reports one entry per CDR3 protein, with no DNA. In all, the sample yields about 150,000 distinct CDR3 sequences. Germline assignment: CDR1 SQVTM and CDR2 ANQGSEA. CDR3 size: 12 residues. Study results and caveats: CXCR3-expressing naive cells carried TRB CDR3s more hydrophobic than those of CXCR3-negative naive cells.

The receptor comes from a human donor in good health. Some clones in this sample may be carry-over from other donors' samples. The sample consisted of naive CXCR3+ CD8+ T cells from blood. Described subset: CD45RO-CCR7+CD27+CD95- naive CD8+ T cells expressing CXCR3 (TNR3+). The V call is TRBV29-1, the J call TRBJ2-3; TCRdb designates TRBD2, a call that cannot be tested without DNA. CDR3 protein: CSVMSSFGTQYF.